The rows below give T cell receptor beta chains drawn from one sample of a study of blood T cell repertoires in COVID-19. Method: immunoSEQ multiplex PCR; TCRdb's copy keeps in-frame clones and lacks some. The sample carries about 140,000 clones, about 80% recorded once. Sequences were obtained from peripheral blood. The receptors come from a human donor in a cohort sampled during active COVID-19. Both conserved end residues are part of each CDR3. The order of the fields is clone size, J gene, V gene, D gene, CDR3 protein, CDR3 DNA. D genes are given only for firm matches. Not every row has a clone size; where given, it reads once, few, many or a size class.

>-|TRBJ1-5|TRBV5-6|-
CASSLSAGLGNQPQHF
TGTGCCAGCAGCTTGTCCGCAGGGCTCGGCAATCAGCCCCAGCATTTT
>-|TRBJ1-1|TRBV6-2/TRBV6-3|-
CASSYPYTEAFF
TGTGCCAGCAGTTACCCCTACACTGAAGCTTTCTTT
>few|TRBJ2-1|TRBV7-2|-
CASSLLRFGEQFF
TGTGCCAGCAGCTTATTGCGGTTTGGGGAGCAGTTCTTC
>-|TRBJ2-7|TRBV5-4|-
CASSFISGYEQYF
TGTGCCAGCAGCTTTATATCGGGCTACGAGCAGTACTTC
>-|TRBJ2-6|TRBV6-5|TRBD1
CASRLRGSGANVLTF
TGTGCCAGCAGACTCAGGGGGTCTGGGGCCAACGTCCTGACTTTC
>-|TRBJ1-6|TRBV3-1/TRBV3-2|TRBD1
CASSHQQGAHNSPLHF
TGTGCCAGCAGCCACCAACAGGGGGCCCATAATTCACCCCTCCACTTT
>-|TRBJ2-7|TRBV4-1|-
CASSHPPRFKYEQYF
TGCGCCAGCAGCCACCCTCCCCGGTTTAAGTACGAGCAGTACTTC
>-|TRBJ2-7|TRBV11-2|TRBD1
CASTLAHRGNEQYF
TGTGCCAGCACCCTAGCGCACAGGGGGAACGAGCAGTACTTC
>-|TRBJ2-1|TRBV6-5|TRBD1
CATKQTGYNEQFF
TGTGCCACCAAACAGACAGGGTACAATGAGCAGTTCTTC
>-|TRBJ2-5|TRBV7-3|TRBD2
CASSLSGLVGETQYF
TGTGCCAGCAGCTTATCCGGACTAGTAGGGGAGACCCAGTACTTC
>-|TRBJ2-5|TRBV5-1|-
CASSLGQEDGTQYF
TGCGCCAGCAGCTTGGGACAGGAGGATGGGACCCAGTACTTC
>once|TRBJ1-6|TRBV3-1/TRBV3-2|-
CASSQGGGRWNSPLHF
TGTGCCAGCAGCCAAGGCGGGGGGCGATGGAATTCACCCCTCCACTTT
>-|TRBJ2-5|TRBV18|TRBD1
CASSPQAGGRETQYF
TGTGCCAGCTCACCACAGGCAGGGGGTCGCGAGACCCAGTACTTC
>-|TRBJ2-3|TRBV19|TRBD2
CASSIEFVGLAGHTDTQYF
TGTGCCAGTAGTATAGAGTTTGTGGGACTAGCGGGACATACAGATACGCAGTATTTT
>-|TRBJ1-1|TRBV5-1|-
CASSPTRIGGPEAFF
TGCGCCAGCAGCCCGACCCGAATAGGGGGTCCTGAAGCTTTCTTT
>once|TRBJ1-5|TRBV18|TRBD1
CASSQRGGNSNQPQHF
TGTGCCAGCTCCCAAAGAGGGGGCAATAGCAATCAGCCCCAGCATTTT
>-|TRBJ2-3|TRBV5-1|-
CASGAGDTDTQYF
TGCGCCAGCGGGGCAGGGGACACAGATACGCAGTATTTT
>few|TRBJ2-2|TRBV7-2|TRBD2
CASSFVGLAGATTRELFF
TGTGCCAGCAGCTTCGTGGGACTAGCGGGGGCGACTACCCGGGAGCTGTTTTTT
>-|TRBJ2-2|TRBV5-1|-
CASSLDNSPGELFF
TGCGCCAGCAGCTTGGATAACTCACCCGGGGAGCTGTTTTTT
>once|TRBJ2-3|TRBV5-1|-
CASSLEGARNVRSDTQYF
TGCGCCAGCAGCTTGGAAGGGGCCAGAAATGTACGCTCAGATACGCAGTATTTT
>-|TRBJ1-6|TRBV3-1/TRBV3-2|-
CASSQDHSGEIPLHF
TGTGCCAGCAGCCAAGATCACTCGGGAGAGATACCCCTCCACTTT
>few|TRBJ1-6|TRBV21-1|-
CASSKDRDRVVSNSPLHF
TGTGCCAGCAGCAAAGATCGAGACAGGGTGGTTAGTAATTCACCCCTCCACTTT
>-|TRBJ2-5|TRBV7-8|TRBD1
CASSTRTGGGETQYF
TGTGCCAGCAGCACCCGGACAGGGGGGGGAGAGACCCAGTACTTC
>-|TRBJ2-6|TRBV5-4|-
CASSSDDSLIGANVLTF
TGTGCCAGCAGCTCGGATGACAGTTTGATCGGGGCCAACGTCCTGACTTTC
>-|TRBJ2-7|TRBV7-6|-
CASSQTSSYEQYF
TGTGCCAGCAGCCAGACTAGCTCCTACGAGCAGTACTTC
>-|TRBJ1-1|TRBV9|-
CASSPRATFPEAFF
TGTGCCAGCAGCCCCCGAGCCACTTTTCCTGAAGCTTTCTTT
>once|TRBJ2-7|TRBV5-4|TRBD1
CASSSKGQVSYEQYF
TGTGCCAGCAGCTCCAAGGGACAGGTGTCCTACGAGCAGTACTTC
>-|TRBJ1-5|TRBV6-6|TRBD1
CASSRTGDNQPQHF
TGTGCCAGCAGTCGGACAGGGGACAATCAGCCCCAGCATTTT
>-|TRBJ2-5|TRBV20-1|-
CSASRGDRSQETQYF
TGCAGTGCTAGTAGGGGAGACAGGTCCCAAGAGACCCAGTACTTC